This TCR beta chain was retrieved from a study of cytomegalovirus exposure and HLA in healthy donors. The CDR3 runs 12 residues. Trimming took 3 bases from V and 2 from J, leaving 8 bases between them. The V gene's germline CDR1 is SQVTM and CDR2 ANQGSEA. Data came from immunoSEQ multiplex PCR; TCRdb stores just in-frame clones and leaves some out. The sample lists approximately 220,000 clones; 80% to 85% were seen once. This clone was seen once. The receptor's source is a woman aged 25 to 39 in good health and CMV-seropositive. The rearrangement joins TRBV29-1 to TRBJ2-7; no reliable D call. Sequenced material: PBMCs. Written as DNA, the CDR3 is TGCAGCGTTGAGGGCGAGACCTACGAGCAGTACTTC. It specifies CSVEGETYEQYF.